This TCR beta chain emerged from a study of T-cell reconstitution after alpha-beta-depleted transplantation in children. A few counts support this clonotype. The authors prepared the TCRbeta library with unique molecular identifiers. In TCRdb, the PCR reads were re-called with MiXCR into one record per CDR3 protein. Of around 480,000 distinct CDR3 sequences in the sample, less than 35% are singletons; the top ten hold 2% to 2.5%. The ends were cut back, 6 bases at V and 8 bases at J, with 11 bases in the middle. Germline V gene sequence: CDR1 DFQATT, CDR2 SNEGSKA (reference sequence). The CDR3 extends over 11 amino acids.

The sequence was obtained from a human donor who donated a stem cell graft to a child with aplastic anemia. The chain carries TRBV20-1 and TRBJ2-1, with D perhaps matching TRBD2 (5 bases). The sample consisted of PBMCs from the stem cell graft donor, taken from the stem cell graft. CDR3 region: CSAAVLDEQFF. As DNA, the CDR3 is TGCAGTGCAGCGGTGCTTGATGAGCAGTTCTTC.